One sample yielded the 20 T cell receptor beta chains listed below, sequenced in a study of patients and donors after allogeneic stem cell transplantation. TCRdb analysed the RT-PCR reads with MiXCR anew, one entry per CDR3 protein. The profile shows about 960,000 distinct CDR3 sequences, over 15% of them singletons. Sequences were obtained from blood, either unsorted or a sorted T cell fraction (not recorded which). These TCRs come from a human donor who was either an allogeneic HSCT recipient or a stem cell or donor lymphocyte infusion donor (not recorded which). It is not recorded whose cells these are; they may come from a transplant donor.

This clonotype came up a few times. The chain uses TRBV12-3 or TRBV12-4 and TRBJ1-5; 10 positions agree with TRBD1. Trimming took 6 bases from V and 6 from J; bases not matched to a gene: 5. The length of the CDR3 is 14 residues. CDR3 nucleotides: TGTGCCAGCAGCTTGGACAGGGGGTTTCAGCCCCAGCATTTT. Translated, it gives CASSLDRGFQPQHF.

This clonotype has a handful of counts. V usage is TRBV29-1 and J usage is TRBJ2-1; D possibly corresponds to TRBD2 (6 bases). Trimming pared 6 bases from V and 9 bases from J, leaving 18 bases between. Germline V lookup: CDR1 SQVTM, CDR2 ANQGSEA. This CDR3 is 13 amino acids long. CDR3 residues: CSVVRDSHPEQFF. CDR3 coding DNA: TGCAGCGTAGTCCGGGACTCCCACCCTGAGCAGTTCTTC.

The chain employs TRBV5-1 and TRBJ2-5; D not resolved. CDR3 size: 14 residues. Germline assignment: CDR1 SGHRS and CDR2 YFSETQ. Deletions cut 0 bases from V and 5 bases from J, with 11 bases between. The CDR3: CASSLARNAETQYF. The CDR3 DNA follows: TGCGCCAGCAGCTTGGCCAGAAACGCGGAGACCCAGTACTTC.

The rearrangement joins TRBV5-1 to TRBJ1-2; possibly TRBD1 for D (6 bases). Trimming removed 5 bases at V and 8 bases at J, with 19 bases between. This CDR3 contains 14 residues. Germline V gene lookup returns CDR1 SGHRS and CDR2 YFSETQ. The CDR3 is CASSFRDTPGGYTF. Written as DNA, the CDR3 is TGCGCCAGCAGTTTCCGGGACACCCCTGGGGGCTACACCTTC.

In its sample, this clonotype was seen a few times. V gene TRBV7-2 combines with J gene TRBJ1-1; no clear D gene. Trimming removed 4 bases at V and 0 bases at J, with 12 bases between. CDR3 length equals 15 residues. CDR1 and CDR2 (germline): SGHTA, FQGNSA. Here the CDR3 reads CASSSQRGMNTEAFF. The CDR3 bases are TGTGCCAGCAGCTCCCAGAGAGGGATGAACACTGAAGCTTTCTTT.

This clonotype was observed a few times. J is TRBJ2-7 and V is TRBV9; 7 nucleotides line up with TRBD2. The germline V gene encodes CDR1 SGDLS and CDR2 YYNGEE. The CDR3 runs 14 residues. The J segment lost 6 bases and the V segment lost 4 bases, leaving 10 bases of the junction unmatched. CDR3 loop: CASSSRGGVGEQYF. CDR3 bases: TGTGCCAGCAGCTCCCGGGGAGGGGTTGGCGAGCAGTACTTC.

This clonotype was detected many times. This chain joins TRBV29-1 and TRBJ2-2; 7 bases fit TRBD1. CDR3 length: 14 amino acids. The germline CDR1 and CDR2 sequences are SQVTM and ANQGSEA. V lost 5 bases to trimming and J lost 1 base; unmatched junction nucleotides: 4. DNA for the CDR3: TGCAGCGTTACCCGGACAGGGAACACCGGGGAGCTGTTTTTT. This gives the protein CSVTRTGNTGELFF.

The chain employs TRBV2 and TRBJ2-1; D is ambiguous. Trimming took off 5 bases at V and 9 bases at J, with 20 bases between the two ends. Looked up from germline, CDR1 is SNHLY and CDR2 is FYNNEI. This CDR3 has 15 residues. The CDR3 loop is CASSPDTPISGEQFF. The CDR3 DNA reads TGTGCCAGCAGTCCCGATACCCCTATCTCGGGTGAGCAGTTCTTC.

This clonotype was counted only a few times. This rearrangement joins TRBV9 to TRBJ1-3, with TRBD1 as a possible D gene (5 bases). With 4 bases removed from V and 3 bases from J, the gap between germline ends came to 14 bases. There are 15 residues in the CDR3. Germline loops: CDR1 SGDLS, CDR2 YYNGEE. The CDR3 region is CASSIRSGNGNTIYF. The CDR3 coding sequence is TGTGCCAGCAGCATCCGGTCAGGGAATGGAAACACCATATATTTT.

This clonotype has more than one count but fewer than ten. This sequence joins TRBV27 and TRBJ1-2; 10 bases map to TRBD1. The germline V gene encodes CDR1 MNHEY and CDR2 SMNVEV (reference sequence). The CDR3 totals 16 residues. With V trimmed by 7 bases and J by 3 bases, 11 bases remained unmatched. As DNA, the CDR3 is TGTGCCAGCATGGAGACAGGGGGCGTTAAGTACTATGGCTACACCTTC. Residues: CASMETGGVKYYGYTF.

The sample holds a few counts of this clonotype. CDR3 amino acids: CASSPSTSGSLEQYF. CDR3 in DNA: TGCGCCAGCAGCCCCTCGACTAGCGGGAGCCTGGAGCAGTACTTC. The V call is TRBV5-1, the J call TRBJ2-7, with 12 bases matching TRBD2. The junction had 9 bases not matched to a gene; V was cut back by 4 bases and J by 7 bases. CDR3 length: 15 amino acids. The germline V gene encodes CDR1 SGHRS and CDR2 YFSETQ.

The chain uses TRBV4-2 and TRBJ2-1; 9 nucleotides agree with TRBD1. This CDR3 contains 16 residues. V lost 4 bases and J lost 3; bases outside the gene matches: 7. Germline V lookup: CDR1 LGHNA, CDR2 YNFKEQ. The CDR3 reads CASSPAGTGSYNEQFF. The CDR3 nucleotides are TGTGCCAGCAGCCCAGCAGGGACAGGGAGCTACAATGAGCAGTTCTTC.

In this sample, this clonotype turned up a few times. This chain connects TRBV12-3 or TRBV12-4 to TRBJ2-7; no reliable D call. CDR3 length equals 14 residues. Trimming took 3 bases from V and 0 from J, leaving 9 bases between them. The CDR3 region is CASSLSTYSYEQYF. The CDR3 coding sequence is TGTGCCAGCAGTTTGAGTACGTACTCCTACGAGCAGTACTTC.

Notes on this clonotype: No conserved phenylalanine or tryptophan is present at the end of the CDR3, so a read error is the likely explanation. The genes are TRBV12-3 or TRBV12-4 and TRBJ2-3, with 10 bases aligning to TRBD2. The V and J ends lost 3 bases and 0 bases, in that order; junction bases with no gene match: 12. This CDR3 is built from 19 residues. The CDR3 reads CASSFGAEAGGRSTDTQYL. The CDR3 DNA reads as TGTGCCAGCAGTTTCGGAGCTGAAGCGGGAGGGCGGAGCACAGATACGCAGTATCTT.

The chain joins TRBV20-1 to TRBJ2-3; 9 bases agree with TRBD1. Losses at the gene ends were 0 bases for V and 5 bases for J; bases not matched to a gene: 9. Looked up from germline, CDR1 is DFQATT and CDR2 is SNEGSKA (reference sequence). The length of the CDR3 is 16 residues. The CDR3 region is CSAREWGTGSEDTQYF. The CDR3, as DNA: TGCAGTGCTAGAGAATGGGGGACAGGGAGTGAAGATACGCAGTATTTT.

V usage is TRBV7-3 and J usage is TRBJ2-7, with D uncertain. V lost 2 bases, J lost 5 bases, and 13 bases lay in between. The CDR3 is made up of 14 amino acids. The germline V gene encodes CDR1 SGHTA and CDR2 FQGTGA. The DNA of the CDR3 is TGTGCCAGCAGCTTAGGGGTGGGCAGCGACGAGCAGTACTTC. Its protein product is CASSLGVGSDEQYF.

The table lists this clonotype with a few counts. The chain uses TRBV6-1 and TRBJ1-5, with 7 bases that match TRBD1. In germline, CDR1 is MNHNS, CDR2 SASEGT. The CDR3 runs 15 residues. V shed 6 bases, J shed 6 bases, and the junction held 11 bases outside the gene matches. This chain's CDR3 is CASSSDRPYGQPQHF. Here the CDR3 DNA reads TGTGCCAGCAGCTCGGACAGGCCCTATGGTCAGCCCCAGCATTTT.

This clonotype was seen a handful of times. The rearrangement joins TRBV7-6 to TRBJ2-3; TRBD2 matches at 10 bases. The CDR3 loop spans 16 amino acids. After removal of 4 bases from V and 8 bases from J, the junction contained 12 bases not matched to a gene. Germline-derived CDR1 and CDR2 are SGHVS and FNYEAQ. This CDR3 is CASSSVAGGDSGTQYF. Written as DNA, the CDR3 is TGTGCCAGCAGCTCTGTAGCGGGAGGAGACTCCGGTACGCAGTATTTT.

This clonotype was counted between two and nine times. The chain links TRBV7-9 to TRBJ2-1, with TRBD2 matching 8 bases. From germline, CDR1 is SEHNR and CDR2 FQNEAQ (reference sequence). This CDR3 has 17 amino acids. V was pared by 0 bases and J by 7 bases, with 11 bases of the junction left unmatched. The DNA for the CDR3 is TGTGCCAGCAGCTTAGCTAAGCGGGAGTTTTTAAAAAATGAGCAGTTCTTC. Translating it yields CASSLAKREFLKNEQFF.

The table lists this clonotype with a few counts. The chain is built from TRBV10-3 and TRBJ2-4, with D hard to call. Germline CDR1 ENHRY, CDR2 SYGVKD. The CDR3 sequence is 15 residues long. The ends were cut back, 0 bases at V and 0 bases at J, with 6 bases in the middle. CDR3 sequence (DNA): TGTGCCATCAGTGAGTCAGGGATAGCCAAAAACATTCAGTACTTC. Encoded protein: CAISESGIAKNIQYF.